This TCR beta chain derives from a study of T cell repertoires in cytomegalovirus infection. The wider study: Matching HLA type, along with CMV infection, was indicated by public TCR beta signatures.

Note on this clonotype: Its antigen is not known.

TCRdb reprocessed the reads with MiXCR, giving one entry per CDR3 protein. This table holds 310,000 or so distinct CDR3 sequences, roughly 25% found once. The CDR3 loop spans 18 amino acids. CDR1 is MGHRA, CDR2 YSYEKL, per germline. Trimming removed 0 bases at V and 5 bases at J, with 21 bases between. The rearrangement links TRBV4-1 to TRBJ2-3; possible D gene TRBD1, 6 bases. The material was cultured PBMCs, obtained from culture after CMV antigen stimulation. The TCR comes from a human donor in good health (CMV status not recorded). Some clones in this sample may be carry-over from other donors' samples. CDR3 sequence (DNA): TGCGCCAGCAGCCAAGATCCTCTGGTGGGGGCGCGTATAGATACGCAGTATTTT. This codes for CASSQDPLVGARIDTQYF.